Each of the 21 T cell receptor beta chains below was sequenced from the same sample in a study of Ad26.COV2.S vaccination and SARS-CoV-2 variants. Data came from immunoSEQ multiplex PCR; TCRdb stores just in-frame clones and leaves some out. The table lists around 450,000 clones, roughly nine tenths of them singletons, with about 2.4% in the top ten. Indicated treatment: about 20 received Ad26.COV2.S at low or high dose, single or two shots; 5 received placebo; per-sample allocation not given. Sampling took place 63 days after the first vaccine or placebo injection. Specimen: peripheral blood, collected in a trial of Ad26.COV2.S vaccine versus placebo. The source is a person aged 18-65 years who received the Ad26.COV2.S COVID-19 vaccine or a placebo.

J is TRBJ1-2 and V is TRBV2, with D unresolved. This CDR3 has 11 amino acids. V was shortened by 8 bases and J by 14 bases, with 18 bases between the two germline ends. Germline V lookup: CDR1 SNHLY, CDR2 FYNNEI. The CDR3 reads CASLLNLPGTF. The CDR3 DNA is TGTGCCAGCCTATTGAACCTCCCGGGAACCTTC.

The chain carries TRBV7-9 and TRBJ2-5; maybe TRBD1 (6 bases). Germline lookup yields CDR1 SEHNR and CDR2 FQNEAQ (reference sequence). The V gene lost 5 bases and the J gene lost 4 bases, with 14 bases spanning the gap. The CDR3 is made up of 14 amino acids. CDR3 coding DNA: TGTGCCAGCAGCCGAATGGGGACAAGAGAGACCCAGTACTTC. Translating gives CASSRMGTRETQYF.

CDR3: CASRAGTANEKLFF. The CDR3 DNA sequence: TGTGCCAGCAGGGCCGGGACAGCTAATGAAAAACTGTTTTTT. The chain joins TRBV6-6 to TRBJ1-4; 7 bases agree with TRBD1. Losses at the gene ends were 6 bases for V and 3 bases for J; bases not matched to a gene: 4. Germline CDR1 MNHNY, CDR2 SVGAGI (reference sequence). CDR3 size: 14 residues.

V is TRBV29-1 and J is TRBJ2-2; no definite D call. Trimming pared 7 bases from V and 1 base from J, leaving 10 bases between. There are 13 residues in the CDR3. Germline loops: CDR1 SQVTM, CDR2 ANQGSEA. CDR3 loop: CSAGRMNTGELFF. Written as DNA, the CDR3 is TGCAGCGCCGGAAGGATGAACACCGGGGAGCTGTTTTTT.

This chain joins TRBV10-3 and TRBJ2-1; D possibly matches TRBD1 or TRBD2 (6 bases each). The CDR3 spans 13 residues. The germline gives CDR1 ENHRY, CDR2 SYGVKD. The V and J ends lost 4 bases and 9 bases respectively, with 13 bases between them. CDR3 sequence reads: CAISGTQGGEQFF. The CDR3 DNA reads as TGTGCCATCAGTGGGACACAGGGAGGTGAGCAGTTCTTC.

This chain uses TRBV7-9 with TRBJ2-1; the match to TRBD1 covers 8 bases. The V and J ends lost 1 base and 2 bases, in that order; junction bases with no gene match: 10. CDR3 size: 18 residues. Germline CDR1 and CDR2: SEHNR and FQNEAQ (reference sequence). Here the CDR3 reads CASSLVDRGGGPYNEQFF. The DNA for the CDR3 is TGTGCCAGCAGCTTAGTTGACAGGGGAGGTGGGCCCTACAATGAGCAGTTCTTC. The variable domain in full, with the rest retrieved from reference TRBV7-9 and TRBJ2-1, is DTGVSQNPRHKITKRGQNVTFRCDPISEHNRLYWYRQTLGQGPEFLTYFQNEAQLEKSRLLSDRFSAERPKGSFSTLEIQRTEQGDSAMYLCASSLVDRGGGPYNEQFFGPGTRLTVL.

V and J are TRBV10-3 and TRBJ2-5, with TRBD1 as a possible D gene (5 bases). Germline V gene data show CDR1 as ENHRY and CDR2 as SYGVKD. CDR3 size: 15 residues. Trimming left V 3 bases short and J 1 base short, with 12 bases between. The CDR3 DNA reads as TGTGCCATCAGTGATCCTGGGGCAGTCCAAGAGACCCAGTACTTC. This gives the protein CAISDPGAVQETQYF.

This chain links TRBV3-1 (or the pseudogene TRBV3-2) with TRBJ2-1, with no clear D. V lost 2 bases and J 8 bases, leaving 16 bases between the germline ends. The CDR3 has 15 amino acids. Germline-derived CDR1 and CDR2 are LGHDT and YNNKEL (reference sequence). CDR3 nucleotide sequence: TGTGCCAGCAGCCAAACCTTGGGCCCGACCGATGAGCAGTTCTTC. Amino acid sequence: CASSQTLGPTDEQFF.

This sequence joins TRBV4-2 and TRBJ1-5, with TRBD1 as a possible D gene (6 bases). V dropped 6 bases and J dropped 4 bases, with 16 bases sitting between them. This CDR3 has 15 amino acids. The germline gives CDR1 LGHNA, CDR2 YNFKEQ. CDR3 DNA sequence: TGTGCCAGCAGAAGCGAAGACAGGAGAAATCAGCCCCAGCATTTT. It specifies CASRSEDRRNQPQHF.

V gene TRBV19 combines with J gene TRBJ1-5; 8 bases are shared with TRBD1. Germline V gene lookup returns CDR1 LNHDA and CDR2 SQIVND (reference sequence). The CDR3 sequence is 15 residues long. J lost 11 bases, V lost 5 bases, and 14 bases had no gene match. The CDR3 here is CASSGLQGADWSQHF. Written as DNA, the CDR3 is TGTGCCAGTAGTGGACTCCAGGGGGCGGATTGGTCCCAGCATTTT. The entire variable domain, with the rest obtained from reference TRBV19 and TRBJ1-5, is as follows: DGGITQSPKYLFRKEGQNVTLSCEQNLNHDAMYWYRQDPGQGLRLIYYSQIVNDFQKGDIAEGYSVSREKKESFPLTVTSAQKNPTAFYLCASSGLQGADWSQHFGDGTRLSIL.

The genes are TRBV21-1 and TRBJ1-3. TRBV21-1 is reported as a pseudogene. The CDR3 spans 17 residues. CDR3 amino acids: CASTKATGRAPGNTIYF. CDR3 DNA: TGTGCCAGCACCAAAGCGACAGGGAGGGCACCCGGAAACACCATATATTTT.

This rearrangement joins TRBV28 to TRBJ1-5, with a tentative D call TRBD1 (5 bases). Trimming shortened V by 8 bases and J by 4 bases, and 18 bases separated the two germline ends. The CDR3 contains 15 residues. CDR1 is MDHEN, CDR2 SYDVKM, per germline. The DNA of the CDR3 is TGTGCCAGCCAAAACCCCGGGGCTGGGAATCAGCCCCAGCATTTT. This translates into CASQNPGAGNQPQHF.

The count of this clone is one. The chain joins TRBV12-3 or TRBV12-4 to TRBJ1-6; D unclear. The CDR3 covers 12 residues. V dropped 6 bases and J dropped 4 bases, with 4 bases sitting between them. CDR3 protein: CASRLYNSPLHF. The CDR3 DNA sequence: TGTGCCAGCAGGCTTTATAATTCACCCCTCCACTTT.

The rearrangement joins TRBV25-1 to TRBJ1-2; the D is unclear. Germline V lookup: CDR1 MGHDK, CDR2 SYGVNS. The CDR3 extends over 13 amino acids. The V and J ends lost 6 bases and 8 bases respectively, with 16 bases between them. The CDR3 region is CASRLSEYLGYTF. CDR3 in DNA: TGTGCCAGCAGGCTTTCGGAGTATCTCGGCTACACCTTC.

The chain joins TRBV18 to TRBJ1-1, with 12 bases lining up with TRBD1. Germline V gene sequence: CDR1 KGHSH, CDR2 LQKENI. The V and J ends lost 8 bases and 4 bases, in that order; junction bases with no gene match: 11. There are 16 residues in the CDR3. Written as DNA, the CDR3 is TGTGCCAGCGGCCCGGGACAGGGGGCCCGGGGCACTGAAGCTTTCTTT. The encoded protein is CASGPGQGARGTEAFF.

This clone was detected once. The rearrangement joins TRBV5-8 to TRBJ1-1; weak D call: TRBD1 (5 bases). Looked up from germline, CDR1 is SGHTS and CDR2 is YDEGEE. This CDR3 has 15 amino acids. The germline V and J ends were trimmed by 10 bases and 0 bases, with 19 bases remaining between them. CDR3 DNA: TGTGCCTGTGGGAGGGGAAGAACTATGAACACTGAAGCTTTCTTT. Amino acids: CACGRGRTMNTEAFF. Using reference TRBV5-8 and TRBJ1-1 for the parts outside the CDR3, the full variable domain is EAGVTQSPTHLIKTRGQQATLRCSPISGHTSVYWYQQALGLGLQFLLWYDEGEERNRGNFPPRFSGRQFPNYSSELNVNALELEDSALYLCACGRGRTMNTEAFFGQGTRLTVV.

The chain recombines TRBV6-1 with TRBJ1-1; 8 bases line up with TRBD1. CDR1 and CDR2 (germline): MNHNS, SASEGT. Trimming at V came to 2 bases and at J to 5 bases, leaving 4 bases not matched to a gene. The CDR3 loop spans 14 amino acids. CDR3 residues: CASSEQGARTEAFF. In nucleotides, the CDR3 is TGTGCCAGCAGTGAACAGGGGGCGCGAACTGAAGCTTTCTTT.

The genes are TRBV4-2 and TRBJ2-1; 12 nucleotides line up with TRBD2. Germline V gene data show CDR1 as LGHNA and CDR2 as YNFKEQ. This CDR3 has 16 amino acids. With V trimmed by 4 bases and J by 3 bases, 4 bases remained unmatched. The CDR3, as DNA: TGTGCCAGCAGCCTAGGACTAGCGGGAATCTACAATGAGCAGTTCTTC. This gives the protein CASSLGLAGIYNEQFF.

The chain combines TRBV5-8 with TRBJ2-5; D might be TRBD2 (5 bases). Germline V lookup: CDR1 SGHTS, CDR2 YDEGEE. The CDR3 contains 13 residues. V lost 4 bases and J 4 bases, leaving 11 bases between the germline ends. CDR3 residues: CASSDLRGETQYF. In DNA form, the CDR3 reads TGTGCCAGCAGCGACCTTCGGGGAGAGACCCAGTACTTC. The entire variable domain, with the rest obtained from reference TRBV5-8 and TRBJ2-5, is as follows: EAGVTQSPTHLIKTRGQQATLRCSPISGHTSVYWYQQALGLGLQFLLWYDEGEERNRGNFPPRFSGRQFPNYSSELNVNALELEDSALYLCASSDLRGETQYFGPGTRLLVL.

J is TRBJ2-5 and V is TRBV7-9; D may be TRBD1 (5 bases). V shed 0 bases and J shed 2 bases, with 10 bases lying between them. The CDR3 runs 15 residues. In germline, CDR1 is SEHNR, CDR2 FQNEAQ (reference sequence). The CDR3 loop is CASSLALGVQETQYF. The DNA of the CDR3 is TGTGCCAGCAGCTTAGCGCTAGGGGTACAAGAGACCCAGTACTTC.

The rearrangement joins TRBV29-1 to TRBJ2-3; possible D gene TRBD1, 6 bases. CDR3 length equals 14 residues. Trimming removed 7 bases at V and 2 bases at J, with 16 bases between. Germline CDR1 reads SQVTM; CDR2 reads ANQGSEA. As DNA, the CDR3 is TGCAGCGCAGGGGTGCGCGGTACCACAGATACGCAGTATTTT. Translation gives CSAGVRGTTDTQYF.